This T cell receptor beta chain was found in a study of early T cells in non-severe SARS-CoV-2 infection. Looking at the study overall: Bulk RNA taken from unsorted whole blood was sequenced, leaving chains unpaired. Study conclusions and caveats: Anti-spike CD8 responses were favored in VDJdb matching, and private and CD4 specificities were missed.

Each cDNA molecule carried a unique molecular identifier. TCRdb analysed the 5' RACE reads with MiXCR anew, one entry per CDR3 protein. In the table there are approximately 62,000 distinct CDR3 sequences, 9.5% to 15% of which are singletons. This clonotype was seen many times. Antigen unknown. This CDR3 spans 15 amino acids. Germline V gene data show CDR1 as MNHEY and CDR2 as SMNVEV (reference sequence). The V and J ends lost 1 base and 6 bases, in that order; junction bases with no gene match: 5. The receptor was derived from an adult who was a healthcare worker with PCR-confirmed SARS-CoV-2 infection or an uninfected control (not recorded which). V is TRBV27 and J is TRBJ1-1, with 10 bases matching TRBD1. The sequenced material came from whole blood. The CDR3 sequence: CASSLWGGQGAEAFF. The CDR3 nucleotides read TGTGCCAGCAGTTTATGGGGAGGACAGGGGGCTGAAGCTTTCTTT.